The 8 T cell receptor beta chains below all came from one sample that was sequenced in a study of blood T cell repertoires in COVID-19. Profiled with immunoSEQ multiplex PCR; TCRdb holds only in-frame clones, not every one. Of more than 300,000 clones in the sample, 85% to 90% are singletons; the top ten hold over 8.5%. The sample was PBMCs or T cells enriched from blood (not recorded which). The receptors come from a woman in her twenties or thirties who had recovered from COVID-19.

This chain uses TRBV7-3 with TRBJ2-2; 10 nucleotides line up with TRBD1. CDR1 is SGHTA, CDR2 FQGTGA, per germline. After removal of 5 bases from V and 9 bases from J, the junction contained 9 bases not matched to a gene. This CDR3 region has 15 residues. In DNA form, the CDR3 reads TGTGCCAGCAGCAGACCGGGACAGGGGCCCAGGGAGCTGTTTTTT. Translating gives CASSRPGQGPRELFF.

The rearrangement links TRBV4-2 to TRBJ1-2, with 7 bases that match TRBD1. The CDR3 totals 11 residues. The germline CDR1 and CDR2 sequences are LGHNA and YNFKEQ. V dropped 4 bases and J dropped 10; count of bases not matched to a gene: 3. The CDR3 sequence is CASSRDRVYTF. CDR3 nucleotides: TGTGCCAGCAGCCGCGACAGGGTCTACACCTTC.

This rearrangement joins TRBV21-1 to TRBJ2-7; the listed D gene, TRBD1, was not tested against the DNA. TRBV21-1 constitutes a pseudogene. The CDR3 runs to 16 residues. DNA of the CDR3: TGTGCCAGCAGCCCCCCCCCAAGACAGGCCTCCTACGAGCAGTACTTC. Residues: CASSPPPRQASYEQYF.

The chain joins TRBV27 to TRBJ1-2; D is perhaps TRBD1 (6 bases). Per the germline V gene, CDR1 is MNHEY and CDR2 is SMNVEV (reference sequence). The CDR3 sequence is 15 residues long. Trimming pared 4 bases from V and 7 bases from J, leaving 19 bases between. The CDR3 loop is CASSSLVGGRGGYTF. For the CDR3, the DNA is TGTGCCAGCAGTTCCTTGGTCGGGGGGCGCGGTGGCTACACCTTC.

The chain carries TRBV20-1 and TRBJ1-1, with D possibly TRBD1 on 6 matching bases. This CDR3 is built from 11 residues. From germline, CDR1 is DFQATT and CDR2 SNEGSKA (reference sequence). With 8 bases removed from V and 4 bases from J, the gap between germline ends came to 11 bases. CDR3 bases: TGCAGTACCGGGGGGGCCACTGAAGCTTTCTTT. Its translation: CSTGGATEAFF.

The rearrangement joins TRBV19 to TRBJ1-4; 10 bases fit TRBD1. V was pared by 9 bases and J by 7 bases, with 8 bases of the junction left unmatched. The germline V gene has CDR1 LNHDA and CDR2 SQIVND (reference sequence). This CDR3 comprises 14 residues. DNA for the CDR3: TGTGCCAGCCAGTTCCGGGACAGGGGTGAAAAACTGTTTTTT. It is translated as CASQFRDRGEKLFF.

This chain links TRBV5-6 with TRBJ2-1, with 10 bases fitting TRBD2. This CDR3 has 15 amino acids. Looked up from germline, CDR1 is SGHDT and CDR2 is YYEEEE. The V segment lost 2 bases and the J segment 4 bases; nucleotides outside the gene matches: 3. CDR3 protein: CASSFGLAAYNEQFF. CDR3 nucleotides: TGTGCCAGCAGCTTCGGACTAGCGGCATACAATGAGCAGTTCTTC. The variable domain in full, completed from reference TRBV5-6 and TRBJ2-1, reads DAGVTQSPTHLIKTRGQQVTLRCSPKSGHDTVSWYQQALGQGPQFIFQYYEEEERQRGNFPDRFSGHQFPNYSSELNVNALLLGDSALYLCASSFGLAAYNEQFFGPGTRLTVL.

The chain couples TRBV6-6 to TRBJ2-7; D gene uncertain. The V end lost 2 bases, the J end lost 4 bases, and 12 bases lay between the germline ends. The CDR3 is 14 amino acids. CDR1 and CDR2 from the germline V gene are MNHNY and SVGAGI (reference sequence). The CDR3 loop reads CASSYGRKDYEQYF. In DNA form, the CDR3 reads TGTGCCAGCAGTTACGGTAGAAAAGATTACGAGCAGTACTTC.